This T cell receptor beta chain derives from a study of control samples from healthy donors and cancer patients. This clone was counted a few times. CDR3 size: 12 residues. Trimming stripped 5 bases from V and 2 bases from J, with 7 bases between. CDR1 SEHNR and CDR2 FQNEAQ come from the germline V gene (reference sequence). Here immunoSEQ multiplex PCR was the method, and the copy in TCRdb shows in-frame clones only, minus some. Of around 120,000 clones listed, 85% to 90% are singletons. Sequencing was done on a sample of blood. This chain connects TRBV7-9 to TRBJ2-7, with a tentative D call TRBD1 (5 bases). This TCR was sampled from a woman in her 70s in good health. CDR3 coding DNA: TGTGCCAGCAGCCCGGACACCTACGAGCAGTACTTC. Protein: CASSPDTYEQYF.